The TCR beta chain described here comes from a study of blood T cell repertoires in COVID-19. As for the study in general: The samples span acute and convalescent COVID-19 from the United States, Italy and Spain. Nucleic acid was either cDNA or gDNA, and it came from T cells, B-cell-depleted T cells, or PBMCs.

Under the authors' procedure: Nucleated cell number was recorded as an estimate derived from reference gene primer amplification. The assay was immunoSEQ multiplex PCR, and TCRdb's table has in-frame clones only and misses some. The D gene and trimming were derived from the DNA, and the V and J assignments and clone size from that table. This table has 180,000 or so clones, about nine tenths appearing once. Deletions cut 0 bases from V and 9 bases from J, with 9 bases between. The CDR3 consists of 11 residues. Germline V gives CDR1 GTSNPN, CDR2 SVGIG (reference sequence). The specimen sequenced was peripheral blood. This chain joins TRBV30 and TRBJ2-7; D remains unclear. The receptor comes from a man between 70 and 80 years old with acute or convalescent COVID-19. The CDR3 reads CAWSVRGLQYF. The CDR3 DNA sequence: TGTGCCTGGAGTGTTAGAGGATTGCAGTACTTC.